A single sample gave rise to the 19 T cell receptor beta chains below, sequenced in a study of shared clonotypes between healthy human individuals. Naive CD8 cells were CD45RO-negative, positively selected for CCR7, excluding terminally differentiated effector memory CD45RA+ cells. Profiling relied on immunoSEQ multiplex PCR, and the TCRdb table lists in-frame clones only, not all of them. The top ten hold around 0.21% of the sample, which has fewer than 850,000 clones, approximately 96% seen once. The sample was naive CD8+ T cells sorted from blood. The receptor source for this set is a man aged 25-40 years in good health.

This clone was recorded once. This sequence joins TRBV7-2 and TRBJ2-5; unclear D gene. Germline CDR1 and CDR2: SGHTA and FQGNSA. This CDR3 has 14 residues. With 2 bases removed from V and 1 base from J, the gap between germline ends came to 8 bases. The CDR3: CASSLLSFQETQYF. The CDR3, as DNA: TGTGCCAGCAGCTTATTATCCTTCCAAGAGACCCAGTACTTC.

This chain links TRBV4-2 with TRBJ2-3; 10 nucleotides line up with TRBD2. V dropped 0 bases and J dropped 1; count of bases not matched to a gene: 7. Germline V CDR1 and CDR2: LGHNA, YNFKEQ. CDR3 length: 18 residues. CDR3 protein: CASSQEPPGTSGTDTQYF. CDR3 nucleotides: TGTGCCAGCAGCCAAGAGCCCCCCGGGACTAGCGGCACAGATACGCAGTATTTT.

This chain connects TRBV6-6 to TRBJ2-7; D not certain. Trimming shortened V by 2 bases and J by 3 bases, and 11 bases separated the two germline ends. Looked up from germline, CDR1 is MNHNY and CDR2 is SVGAGI (reference sequence). The CDR3 spans 14 residues. The chain's CDR3 is CASSYSRQNYEQYF. In nucleotides, the CDR3 is TGTGCCAGCAGTTACAGTCGGCAGAACTACGAGCAGTACTTC.

V gene TRBV5-5 combines with J gene TRBJ2-7; no firm D call. Trimming took off 0 bases at V and 4 bases at J, with 11 bases between the two ends. Germline CDR1 reads SGHKS; CDR2 reads YYEKEE (reference sequence). The CDR3 extends over 14 amino acids. Here the CDR3 DNA reads TGTGCCAGCAGCTTGGCGCGAACGGAATACGAGCAGTACTTC. Its protein is CASSLARTEYEQYF.

The genes are TRBV4-1 and TRBJ2-7; 11 bases fit TRBD2. The germline gives CDR1 MGHRA, CDR2 YSYEKL. The CDR3 sequence is 14 residues long. The ends lost 5 bases at V and 6 bases at J; junction bases unmatched: 6. CDR3 coding DNA: TGCGCCAGCAGCATAGCGGGAGGGCCAAGCGAGCAGTACTTC. Encoded protein: CASSIAGGPSEQYF.

The chain has TRBV30 and TRBJ1-1; TRBD1 might be the D (5 bases). The V end was cut by 2 bases, the J end by 8 bases, with 12 bases between. Germline CDR1 GTSNPN, CDR2 SVGIG (reference sequence). CDR3 length: 12 amino acids. The CDR3 DNA is TGTGCCTGGAGTATTGGGACTTTCGAAGCTTTCTTT. Encoded protein: CAWSIGTFEAFF.

The rearrangement uses TRBV5-1 and TRBJ2-1, with 10 nucleotides matching TRBD2. V shed 0 bases, J shed 9 bases, and the junction held 6 bases outside the gene matches. CDR3 size: 15 residues. Per the germline V gene, CDR1 is SGHRS and CDR2 is YFSETQ. The CDR3 sequence is CASSLDLAGEGEQFF. The CDR3 bases are TGCGCCAGCAGCTTGGATCTAGCGGGAGAAGGTGAGCAGTTCTTC.

V usage is TRBV1 and J usage is TRBJ1-1; the table's TRBD1 call for D was not verified on the DNA. TRBV1 is reported as a pseudogene. The CDR3 consists of 22 residues. The CDR3 loop reads CTSSQVTSARTGDTEMNTEAFF. CDR3 DNA: TGCACCAGCAGCCAAGTAACCTCGGCCCGGACAGGCGACACCGAAATGAACACTGAAGCTTTCTTT.

This clone occurred once. The gene calls are TRBV13 and TRBJ1-1; no reliable D call. CDR1 and CDR2 (germline): PRHDT, FYEKMQ (reference sequence). Trimming cost V 1 base and J 12 bases, with 15 bases left between them. The CDR3 totals 13 residues. CDR3 nucleotides: TGTGCCAGCAGCTTAGCCGTGACCGACGGAACTTTCTTT. Protein sequence: CASSLAVTDGTFF. The full variable domain, its missing parts supplied by reference TRBV13 and TRBJ1-1, is AAGVIQSPRHLIKEKRETATLKCYPIPRHDTVYWYQQGPGQDPQFLISFYEKMQSDKGSIPDRFSAQQFSDYHSELNMSSLELGDSALYFCASSLAVTDGTFFGQGTRLTVV.

This clone has a single count. The chain employs TRBV7-9 and TRBJ1-5; D uncertain. V lost 5 bases and J 3 bases, leaving 8 bases between the germline ends. There are 13 residues in the CDR3. The germline V gene has CDR1 SEHNR and CDR2 FQNEAQ (reference sequence). The CDR3 sequence: CASSGNTNQPQHF. DNA for the CDR3: TGTGCCAGCAGCGGAAACACCAATCAGCCCCAGCATTTT. The whole variable domain, filled in from reference TRBV7-9 and TRBJ1-5, reads DTGVSQNPRHKITKRGQNVTFRCDPISEHNRLYWYRQTLGQGPEFLTYFQNEAQLEKSRLLSDRFSAERPKGSFSTLEIQRTEQGDSAMYLCASSGNTNQPQHFGDGTRLSIL.

The chain links TRBV7-9 to TRBJ2-4, with TRBD2 as a possible D gene (5 bases). This CDR3 is 12 amino acids long. The germline V gene encodes CDR1 SEHNR and CDR2 FQNEAQ (reference sequence). V was shortened by 3 bases and J by 8 bases, with 8 bases between the two germline ends. In DNA, the CDR3 is TGTGCCAGCAGCTTGAGGGTGGACATTCAGTACTTC. Protein sequence: CASSLRVDIQYF. The full variable domain, its missing parts supplied by reference TRBV7-9 and TRBJ2-4, is DTGVSQNPRHKITKRGQNVTFRCDPISEHNRLYWYRQTLGQGPEFLTYFQNEAQLEKSRLLSDRFSAERPKGSFSTLEIQRTEQGDSAMYLCASSLRVDIQYFGAGTRLSVL.

This clone was seen a single time. V usage is TRBV27 and J usage is TRBJ2-1; 10 positions match TRBD2. The germline V gene encodes CDR1 MNHEY and CDR2 SMNVEV (reference sequence). The CDR3 contains 16 residues. V shed 7 bases and J 3 bases; nucleotides not matched to a gene: 9. CDR3: CASIERGLANYNEQFF. The CDR3 DNA is TGTGCCAGCATAGAACGGGGACTAGCGAACTACAATGAGCAGTTCTTC.

V usage is TRBV18 and J usage is TRBJ2-2; 7 bases match TRBD1. V lost 2 bases, J lost 1 base, and 4 bases stayed unmatched. This CDR3 has 16 amino acids. Looked up from germline, CDR1 is KGHSH and CDR2 is LQKENI. CDR3 region: CASSPETGRNTGELFF. CDR3 bases: TGTGCCAGCTCACCAGAGACAGGGCGGAACACCGGGGAGCTGTTTTTT.

The J gene is TRBJ2-7, the V gene TRBV5-4; the D is unclear. Trimming shortened V by 5 bases and J by 5 bases, and 14 bases separated the two germline ends. The CDR3 is made up of 13 amino acids. Germline loops: CDR1 SGHNT, CDR2 YYREEE (reference sequence). CDR3 region: CASSSRVLDEQYF. CDR3 DNA: TGTGCCAGCAGTTCCCGGGTCCTCGACGAGCAGTACTTC.

The chain carries TRBV5-6 and TRBJ1-2; the D is unclear. CDR1 SGHDT and CDR2 YYEEEE come from the germline V gene. The V end lost 0 bases, the J end lost 6 bases, and 15 bases lay between the germline ends. The CDR3 has 15 residues. The CDR3 protein is CASSLAAVDVDGYTF. CDR3 bases: TGTGCCAGCAGCTTGGCTGCAGTTGACGTGGATGGCTACACCTTC.

V and J are TRBV4-1 and TRBJ2-7; no reliable D call. This CDR3 is built from 13 residues. V lost 5 bases to trimming and J lost 3 bases, with 11 bases between them. CDR1 is MGHRA, CDR2 YSYEKL, per germline. The CDR3, as DNA: TGCGCCAGCAGCTACCAGACCGGCTACGAGCAGTACTTC. It yields the protein CASSYQTGYEQYF.

V gene TRBV27 combines with J gene TRBJ2-3, with 14 bases that match TRBD2. The germline V gene encodes CDR1 MNHEY and CDR2 SMNVEV (reference sequence). The trim removed 2 bases at V and 2 bases at J, leaving 6 bases unmatched. The CDR3 extends over 18 amino acids. The CDR3 DNA is TGTGCCAGCAGTTTAAAGGGACTAGCGGGAGACCCCACAGATACGCAGTATTTT. This translates into CASSLKGLAGDPTDTQYF.

Only one count was recorded for this clone. CDR3 DNA: TGCGCCAGCAGCCAAGATCTGGGACGGACGGCGAGGGGGGAGCAGTACTTC. This gives the protein CASSQDLGRTARGEQYF. The rearrangement joins TRBV4-1 to TRBJ2-7; D is perhaps TRBD1 (6 bases). V was trimmed by 0 bases and J by 7 bases, leaving 22 bases between them. CDR3 size: 17 residues. Germline loops: CDR1 MGHRA, CDR2 YSYEKL.

The V call is TRBV25-1, the J call TRBJ2-3; 11 nucleotides align to TRBD2. The CDR3 loop spans 16 amino acids. CDR1 and CDR2 from the germline V gene are MGHDK and SYGVNS. V trimming: 3 bases; J trimming: 4 bases; junction bases outside the gene matches: 6. This CDR3 reads CASSDVTSGMSDTQYF. The CDR3 region has the DNA TGTGCCAGCAGTGATGTGACTAGCGGGATGTCAGATACGCAGTATTTT.